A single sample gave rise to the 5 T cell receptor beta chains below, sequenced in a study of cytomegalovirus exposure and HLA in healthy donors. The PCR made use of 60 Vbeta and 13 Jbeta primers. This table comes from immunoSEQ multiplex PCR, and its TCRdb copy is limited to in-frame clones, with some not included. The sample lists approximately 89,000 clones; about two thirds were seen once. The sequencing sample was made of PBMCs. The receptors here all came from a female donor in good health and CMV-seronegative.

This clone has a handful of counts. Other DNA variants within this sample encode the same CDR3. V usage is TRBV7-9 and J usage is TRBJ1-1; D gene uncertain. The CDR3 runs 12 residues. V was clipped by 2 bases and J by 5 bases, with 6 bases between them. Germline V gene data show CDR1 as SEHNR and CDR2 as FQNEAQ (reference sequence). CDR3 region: CASSLLVTEAFF. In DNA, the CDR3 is TGTGCCAGCAGCTTACTTGTGACTGAAGCTTTCTTT.

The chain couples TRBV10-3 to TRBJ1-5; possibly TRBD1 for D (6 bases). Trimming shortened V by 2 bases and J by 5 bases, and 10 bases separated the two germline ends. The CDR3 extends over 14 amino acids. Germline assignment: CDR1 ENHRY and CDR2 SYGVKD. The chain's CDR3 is CAISEGNRDQPQHF. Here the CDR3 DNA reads TGTGCCATCAGTGAGGGGAACAGGGATCAGCCCCAGCATTTT.

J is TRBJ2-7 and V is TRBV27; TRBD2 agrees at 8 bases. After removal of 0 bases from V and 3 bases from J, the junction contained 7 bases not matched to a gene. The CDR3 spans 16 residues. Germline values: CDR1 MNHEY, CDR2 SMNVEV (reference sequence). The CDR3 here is CASSLSPGGGIYEQYF. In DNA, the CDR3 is TGTGCCAGCAGTTTATCTCCGGGAGGGGGAATCTACGAGCAGTACTTC.

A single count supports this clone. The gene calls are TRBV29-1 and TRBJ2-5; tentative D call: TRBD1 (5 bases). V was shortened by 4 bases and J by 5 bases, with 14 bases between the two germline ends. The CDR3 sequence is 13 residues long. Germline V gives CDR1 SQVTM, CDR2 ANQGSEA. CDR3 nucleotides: TGCAGCGTTGTGTATAGGTCAGGGGAGACCCAGTACTTC. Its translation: CSVVYRSGETQYF.

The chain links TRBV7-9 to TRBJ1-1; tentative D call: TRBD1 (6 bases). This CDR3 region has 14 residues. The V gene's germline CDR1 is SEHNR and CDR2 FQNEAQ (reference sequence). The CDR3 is CVIAYGQLNTEAFF. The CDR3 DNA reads TGTGTCATAGCTTACGGACAGCTGAACACTGAAGCTTTCTTT.